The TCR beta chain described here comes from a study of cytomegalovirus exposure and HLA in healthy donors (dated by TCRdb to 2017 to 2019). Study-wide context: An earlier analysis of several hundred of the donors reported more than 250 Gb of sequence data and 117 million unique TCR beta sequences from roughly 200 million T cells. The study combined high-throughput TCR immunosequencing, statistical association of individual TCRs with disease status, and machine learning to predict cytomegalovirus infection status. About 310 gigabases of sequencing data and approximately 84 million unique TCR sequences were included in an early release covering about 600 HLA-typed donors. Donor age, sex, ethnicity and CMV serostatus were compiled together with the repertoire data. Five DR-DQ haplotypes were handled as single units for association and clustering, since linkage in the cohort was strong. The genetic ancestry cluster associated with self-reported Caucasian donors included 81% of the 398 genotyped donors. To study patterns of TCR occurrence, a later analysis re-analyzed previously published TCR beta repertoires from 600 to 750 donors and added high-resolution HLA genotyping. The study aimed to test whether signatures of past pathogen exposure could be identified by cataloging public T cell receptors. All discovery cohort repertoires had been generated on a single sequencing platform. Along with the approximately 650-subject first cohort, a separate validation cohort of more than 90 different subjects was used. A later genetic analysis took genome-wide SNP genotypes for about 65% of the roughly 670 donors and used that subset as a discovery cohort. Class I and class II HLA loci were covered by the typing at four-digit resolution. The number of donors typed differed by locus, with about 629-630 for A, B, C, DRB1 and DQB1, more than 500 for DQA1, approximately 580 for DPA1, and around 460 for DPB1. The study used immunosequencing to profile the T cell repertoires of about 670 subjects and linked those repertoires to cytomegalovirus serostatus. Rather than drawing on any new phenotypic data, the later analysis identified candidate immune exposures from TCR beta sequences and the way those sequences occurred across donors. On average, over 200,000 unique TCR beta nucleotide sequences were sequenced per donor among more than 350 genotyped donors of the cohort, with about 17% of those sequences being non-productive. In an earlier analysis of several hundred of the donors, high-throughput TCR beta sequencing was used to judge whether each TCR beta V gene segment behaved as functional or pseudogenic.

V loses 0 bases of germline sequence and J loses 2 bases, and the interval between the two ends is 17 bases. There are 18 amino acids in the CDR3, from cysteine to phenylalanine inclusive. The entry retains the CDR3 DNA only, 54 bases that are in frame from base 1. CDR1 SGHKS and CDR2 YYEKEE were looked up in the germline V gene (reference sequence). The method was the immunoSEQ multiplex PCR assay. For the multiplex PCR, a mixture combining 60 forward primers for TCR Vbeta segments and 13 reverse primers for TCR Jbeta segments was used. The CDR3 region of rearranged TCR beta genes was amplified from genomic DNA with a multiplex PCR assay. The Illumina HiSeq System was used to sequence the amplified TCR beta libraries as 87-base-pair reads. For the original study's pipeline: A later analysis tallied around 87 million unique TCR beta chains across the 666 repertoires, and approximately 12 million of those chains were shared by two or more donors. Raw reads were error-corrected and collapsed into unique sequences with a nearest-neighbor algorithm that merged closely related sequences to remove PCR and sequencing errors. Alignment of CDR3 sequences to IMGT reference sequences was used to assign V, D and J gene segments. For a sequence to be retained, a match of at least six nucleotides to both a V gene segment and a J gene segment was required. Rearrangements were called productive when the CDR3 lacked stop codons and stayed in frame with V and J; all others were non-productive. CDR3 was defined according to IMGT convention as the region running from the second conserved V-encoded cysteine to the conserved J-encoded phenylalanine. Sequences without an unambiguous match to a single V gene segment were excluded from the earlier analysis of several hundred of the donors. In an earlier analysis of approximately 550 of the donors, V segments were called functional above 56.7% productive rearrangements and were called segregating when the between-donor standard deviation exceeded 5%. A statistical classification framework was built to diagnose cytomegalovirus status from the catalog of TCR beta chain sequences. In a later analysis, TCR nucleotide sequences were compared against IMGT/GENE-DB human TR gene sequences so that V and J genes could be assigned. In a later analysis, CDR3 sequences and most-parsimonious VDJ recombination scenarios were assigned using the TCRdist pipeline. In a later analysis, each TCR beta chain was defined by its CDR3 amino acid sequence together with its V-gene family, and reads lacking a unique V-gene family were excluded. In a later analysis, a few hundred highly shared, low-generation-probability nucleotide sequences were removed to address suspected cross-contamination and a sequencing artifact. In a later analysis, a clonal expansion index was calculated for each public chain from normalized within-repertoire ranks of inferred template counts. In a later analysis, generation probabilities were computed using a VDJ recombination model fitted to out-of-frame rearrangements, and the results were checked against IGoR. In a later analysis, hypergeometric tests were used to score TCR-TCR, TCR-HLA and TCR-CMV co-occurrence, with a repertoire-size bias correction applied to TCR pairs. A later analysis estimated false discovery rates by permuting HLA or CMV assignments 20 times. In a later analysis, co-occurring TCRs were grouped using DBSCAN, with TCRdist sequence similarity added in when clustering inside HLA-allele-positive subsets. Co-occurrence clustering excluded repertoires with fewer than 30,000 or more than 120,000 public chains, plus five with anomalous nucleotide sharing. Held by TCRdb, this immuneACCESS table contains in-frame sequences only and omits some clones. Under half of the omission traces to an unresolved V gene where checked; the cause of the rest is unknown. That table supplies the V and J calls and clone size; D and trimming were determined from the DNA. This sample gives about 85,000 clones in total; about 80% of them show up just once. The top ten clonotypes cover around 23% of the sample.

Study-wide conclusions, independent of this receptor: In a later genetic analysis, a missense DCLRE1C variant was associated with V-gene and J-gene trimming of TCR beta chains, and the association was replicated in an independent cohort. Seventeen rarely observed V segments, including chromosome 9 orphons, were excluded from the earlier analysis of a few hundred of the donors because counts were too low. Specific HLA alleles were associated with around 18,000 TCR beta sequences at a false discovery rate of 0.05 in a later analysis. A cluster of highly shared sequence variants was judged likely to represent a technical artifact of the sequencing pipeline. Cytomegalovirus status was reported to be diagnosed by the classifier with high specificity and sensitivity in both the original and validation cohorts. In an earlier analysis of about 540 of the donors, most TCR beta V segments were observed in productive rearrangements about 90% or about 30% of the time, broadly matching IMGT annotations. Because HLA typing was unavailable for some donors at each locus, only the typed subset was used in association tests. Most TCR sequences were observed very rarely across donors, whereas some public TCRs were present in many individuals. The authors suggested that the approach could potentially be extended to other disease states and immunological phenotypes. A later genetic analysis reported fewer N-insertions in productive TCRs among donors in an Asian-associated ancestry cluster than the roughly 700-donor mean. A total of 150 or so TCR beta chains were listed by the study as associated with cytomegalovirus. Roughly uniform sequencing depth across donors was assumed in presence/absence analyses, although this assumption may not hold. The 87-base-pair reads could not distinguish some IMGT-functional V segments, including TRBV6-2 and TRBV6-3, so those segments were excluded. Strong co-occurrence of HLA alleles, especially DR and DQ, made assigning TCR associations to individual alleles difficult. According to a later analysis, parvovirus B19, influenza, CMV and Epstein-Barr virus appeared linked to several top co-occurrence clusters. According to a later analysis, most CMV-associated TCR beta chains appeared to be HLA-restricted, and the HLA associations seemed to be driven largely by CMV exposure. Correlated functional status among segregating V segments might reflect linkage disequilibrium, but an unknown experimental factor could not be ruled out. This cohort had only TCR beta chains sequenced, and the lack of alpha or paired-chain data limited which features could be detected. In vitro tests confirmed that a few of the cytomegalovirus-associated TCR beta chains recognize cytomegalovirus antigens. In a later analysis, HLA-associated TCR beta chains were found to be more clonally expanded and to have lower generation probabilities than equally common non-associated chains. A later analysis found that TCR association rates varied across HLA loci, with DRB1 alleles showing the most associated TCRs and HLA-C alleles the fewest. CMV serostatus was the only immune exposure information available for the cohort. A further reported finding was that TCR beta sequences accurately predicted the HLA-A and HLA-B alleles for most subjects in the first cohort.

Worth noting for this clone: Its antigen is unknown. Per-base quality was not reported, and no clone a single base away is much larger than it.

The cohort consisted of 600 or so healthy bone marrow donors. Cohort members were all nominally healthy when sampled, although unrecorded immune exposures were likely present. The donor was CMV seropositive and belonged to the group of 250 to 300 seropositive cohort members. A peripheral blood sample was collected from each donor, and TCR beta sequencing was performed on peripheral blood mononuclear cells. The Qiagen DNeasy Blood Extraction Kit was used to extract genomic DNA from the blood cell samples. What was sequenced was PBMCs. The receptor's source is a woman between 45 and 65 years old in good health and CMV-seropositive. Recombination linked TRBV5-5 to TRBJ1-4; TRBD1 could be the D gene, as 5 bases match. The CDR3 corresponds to CASSLVYTGLLTNEKLFF. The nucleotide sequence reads TGTGCCAGCAGCTTGGTATACACAGGTCTTCTTACTAATGAAAAACTGTTTTTT.